Detailed here is one TCR beta chain. The antigen is undetermined. This sample is part of a study of T cell responses to AZD1222 COVID-19 vaccine. Profiling relied on immunoSEQ multiplex PCR, and the TCRdb table lists in-frame clones only, not all of them. The top ten hold roughly 7.3% of the sample, which has approximately 28,000 clones, roughly 93% seen once. The V and J ends lost 0 bases and 7 bases respectively, with 10 bases between them. Germline V gene data show CDR1 as MRHNA and CDR2 as SNTAGT. The CDR3 extends over 15 amino acids. Study-level points and caveats: Seropositive AZD1222 recipients at baseline numbered only six or seven.

The material was peripheral blood, obtained on day 0 of AZD1222 vaccination. This receptor was taken from an adult in good health. The rearrangement links TRBV6-4 to TRBJ1-6, with D possibly TRBD1 on 6 matching bases. In nucleotides, the CDR3 is TGTGCCAGCAGTGACTCGAGACAGGACAATTCACCCCTCCACTTT. Its protein is CASSDSRQDNSPLHF.